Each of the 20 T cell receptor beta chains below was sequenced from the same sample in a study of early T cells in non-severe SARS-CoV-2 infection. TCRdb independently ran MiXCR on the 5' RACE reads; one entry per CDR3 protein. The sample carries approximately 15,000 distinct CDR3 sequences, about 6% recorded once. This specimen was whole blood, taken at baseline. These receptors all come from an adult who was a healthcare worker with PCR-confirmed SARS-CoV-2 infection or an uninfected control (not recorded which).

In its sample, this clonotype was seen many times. The CDR3 DNA reads as TGCAGCGTTGAAATGGGCCCCTACGAGCAGTACTTC. Translated, it gives CSVEMGPYEQYF. This chain joins TRBV29-1 and TRBJ2-7, with D unclear. Germline loops: CDR1 SQVTM, CDR2 ANQGSEA. The CDR3 has 12 amino acids. Trimming pared 2 bases from V and 2 bases from J, leaving 7 bases between.

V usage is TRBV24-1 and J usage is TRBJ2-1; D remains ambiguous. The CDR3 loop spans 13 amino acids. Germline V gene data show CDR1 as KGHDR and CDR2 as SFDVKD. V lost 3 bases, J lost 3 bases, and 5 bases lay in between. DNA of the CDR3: TGTGCCACCAGTGATCCGAACTACAATGAGCAGTTCTTC. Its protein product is CATSDPNYNEQFF.

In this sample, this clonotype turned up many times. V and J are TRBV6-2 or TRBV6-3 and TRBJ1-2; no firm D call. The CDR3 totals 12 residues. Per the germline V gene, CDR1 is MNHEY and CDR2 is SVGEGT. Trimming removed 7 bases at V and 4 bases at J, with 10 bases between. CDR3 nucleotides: TGTGCCAGCAACCCAGGACTCTATGGCTACACCTTC. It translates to CASNPGLYGYTF.

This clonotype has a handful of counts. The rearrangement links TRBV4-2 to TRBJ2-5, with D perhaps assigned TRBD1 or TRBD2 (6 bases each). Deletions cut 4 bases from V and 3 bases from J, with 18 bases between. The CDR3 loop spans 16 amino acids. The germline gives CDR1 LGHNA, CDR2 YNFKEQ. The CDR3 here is CASSPQAGRGEETQYF. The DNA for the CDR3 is TGTGCCAGCAGCCCTCAAGCGGGCAGGGGAGAAGAGACCCAGTACTTC.

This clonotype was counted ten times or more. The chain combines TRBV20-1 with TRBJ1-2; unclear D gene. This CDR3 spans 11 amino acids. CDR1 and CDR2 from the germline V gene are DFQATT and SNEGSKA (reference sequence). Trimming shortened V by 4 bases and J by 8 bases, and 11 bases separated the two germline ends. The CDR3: CSAKIGWGYTF. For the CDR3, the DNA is TGCAGTGCTAAAATCGGTTGGGGCTACACCTTC.

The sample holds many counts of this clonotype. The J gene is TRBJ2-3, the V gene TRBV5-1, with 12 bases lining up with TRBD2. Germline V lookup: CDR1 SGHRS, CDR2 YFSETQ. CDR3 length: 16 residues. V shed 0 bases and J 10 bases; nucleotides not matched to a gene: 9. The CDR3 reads CASSLEGLAGGRSQYF. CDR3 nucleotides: TGCGCCAGCAGCTTGGAGGGGCTAGCGGGGGGGCGCTCGCAGTATTTT.

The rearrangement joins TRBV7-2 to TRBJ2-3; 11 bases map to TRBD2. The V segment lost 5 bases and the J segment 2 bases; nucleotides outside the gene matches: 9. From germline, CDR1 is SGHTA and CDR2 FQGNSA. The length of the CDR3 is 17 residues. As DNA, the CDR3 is TGTGCCAGCAGCCGGGGGCTAGCGGGGGGTTACACAGATACGCAGTATTTT. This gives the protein CASSRGLAGGYTDTQYF.

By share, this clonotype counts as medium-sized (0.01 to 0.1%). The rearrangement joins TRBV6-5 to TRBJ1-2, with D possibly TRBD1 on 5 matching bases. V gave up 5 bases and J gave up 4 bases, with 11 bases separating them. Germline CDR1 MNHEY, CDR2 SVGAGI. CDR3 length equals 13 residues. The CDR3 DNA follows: TGTGCCAGCAGTAAATCGGGGGGCTATGGCTACACCTTC. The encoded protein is CASSKSGGYGYTF.

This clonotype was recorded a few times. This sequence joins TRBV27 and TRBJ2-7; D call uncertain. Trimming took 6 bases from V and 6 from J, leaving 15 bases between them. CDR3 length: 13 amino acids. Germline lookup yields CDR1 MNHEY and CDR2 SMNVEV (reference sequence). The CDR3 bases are TGTGCCAGCAGCCGGACGAGGATCGGCGAGCAGTACTTC. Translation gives CASSRTRIGEQYF.

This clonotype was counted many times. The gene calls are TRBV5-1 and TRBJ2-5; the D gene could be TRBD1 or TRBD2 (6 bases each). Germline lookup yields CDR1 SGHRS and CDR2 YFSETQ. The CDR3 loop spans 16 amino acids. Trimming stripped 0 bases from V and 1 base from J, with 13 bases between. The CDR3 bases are TGCGCCAGCAGCTTGGCCGGGGGACATACCCAAGAGACCCAGTACTTC. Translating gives CASSLAGGHTQETQYF. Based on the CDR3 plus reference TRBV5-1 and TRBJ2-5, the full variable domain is KAGVTQTPRYLIKTRGQQVTLSCSPISGHRSVSWYQQTPGQGLQFLFEYFSETQRNKGNFPGRFSGRQFSNSRSEMNVSTLELGDSALYLCASSLAGGHTQETQYFGPGTRLLVL.

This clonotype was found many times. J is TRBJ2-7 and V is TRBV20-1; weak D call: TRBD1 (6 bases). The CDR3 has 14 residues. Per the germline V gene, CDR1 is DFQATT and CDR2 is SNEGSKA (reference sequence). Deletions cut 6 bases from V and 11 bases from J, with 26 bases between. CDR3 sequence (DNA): TGCAGTGCCCCGGCAGGGCCGGCTCTGGGGGCGGAGTACTTC. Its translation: CSAPAGPALGAEYF.

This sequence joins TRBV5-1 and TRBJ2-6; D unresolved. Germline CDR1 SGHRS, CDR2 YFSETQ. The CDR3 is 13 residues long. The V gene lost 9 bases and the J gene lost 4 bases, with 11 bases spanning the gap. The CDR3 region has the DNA TGCGCCACCTGTCAGTCCGGGGCCAACGTCCTGACTTTC. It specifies CATCQSGANVLTF.

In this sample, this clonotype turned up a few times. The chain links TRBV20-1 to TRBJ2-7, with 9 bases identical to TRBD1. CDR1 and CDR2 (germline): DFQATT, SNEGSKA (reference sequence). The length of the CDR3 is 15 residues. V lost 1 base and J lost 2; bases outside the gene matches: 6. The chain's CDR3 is CSARGLGQGAYEQYF. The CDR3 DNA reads TGCAGTGCTAGAGGCCTGGGACAGGGAGCCTACGAGCAGTACTTC.

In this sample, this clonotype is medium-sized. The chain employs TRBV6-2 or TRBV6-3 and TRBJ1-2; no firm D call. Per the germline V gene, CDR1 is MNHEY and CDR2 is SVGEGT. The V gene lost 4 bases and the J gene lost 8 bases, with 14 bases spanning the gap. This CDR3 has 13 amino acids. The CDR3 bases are TGTGCCAGCAGTTCTGGGAATTGGGTCGGCTACACCTTC. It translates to CASSSGNWVGYTF.

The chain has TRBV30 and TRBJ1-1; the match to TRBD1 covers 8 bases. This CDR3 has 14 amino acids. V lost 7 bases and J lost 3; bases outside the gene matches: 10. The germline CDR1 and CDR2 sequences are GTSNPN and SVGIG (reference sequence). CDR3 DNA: TGTGCCTCCGACCCCACAGGGGGTGACACTGAAGCTTTCTTT. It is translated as CASDPTGGDTEAFF.

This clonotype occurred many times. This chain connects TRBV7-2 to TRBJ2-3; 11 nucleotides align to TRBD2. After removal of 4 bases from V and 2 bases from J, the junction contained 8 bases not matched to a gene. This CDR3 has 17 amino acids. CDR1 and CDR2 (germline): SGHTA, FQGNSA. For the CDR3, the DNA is TGTGCCAGCAGCTCCCAGTCTAGCGGGGGGAACACAGATACGCAGTATTTT. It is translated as CASSSQSSGGNTDTQYF.

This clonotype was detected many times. CDR3 residues: CASSLRGVNTDTQYF. CDR3 bases: TGTGCCAGCAGTCTGCGGGGGGTCAATACAGATACGCAGTATTTT. The chain recombines TRBV11-2 with TRBJ2-3; 8 bases line up with TRBD2. Germline V gene data show CDR1 as SGHAT and CDR2 as FQNNGV. This CDR3 comprises 15 residues. After removal of 6 bases from V and 3 bases from J, the junction contained 8 bases not matched to a gene.

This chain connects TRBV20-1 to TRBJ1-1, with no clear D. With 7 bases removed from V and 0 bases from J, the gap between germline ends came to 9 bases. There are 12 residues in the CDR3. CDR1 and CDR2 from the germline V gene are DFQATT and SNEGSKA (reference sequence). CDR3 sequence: CSGTFLNTEAFF. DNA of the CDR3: TGCAGTGGCACGTTTTTGAACACTGAAGCTTTCTTT.

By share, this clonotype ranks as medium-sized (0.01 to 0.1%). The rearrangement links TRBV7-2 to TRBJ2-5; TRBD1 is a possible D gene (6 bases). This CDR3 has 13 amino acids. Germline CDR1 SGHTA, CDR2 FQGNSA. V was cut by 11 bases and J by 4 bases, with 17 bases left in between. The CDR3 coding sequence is TGTGCCGGCGCTGGGGGCCTTTCAGAGACCCAGTACTTC. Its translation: CAGAGGLSETQYF.

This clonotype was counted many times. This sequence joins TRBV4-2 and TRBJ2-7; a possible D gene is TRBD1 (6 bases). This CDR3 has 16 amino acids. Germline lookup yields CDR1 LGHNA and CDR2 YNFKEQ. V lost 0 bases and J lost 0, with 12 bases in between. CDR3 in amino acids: CASSQDSQGSSYEQYF. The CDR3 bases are TGTGCCAGCAGCCAAGATTCCCAGGGGAGCTCCTACGAGCAGTACTTC.